The 23 T cell receptor beta chains below all came from one sample that was sequenced in a study of blood T cell repertoires in COVID-19. The table came from immunoSEQ multiplex PCR; TCRdb's copy has only in-frame clones and leaves some out. The repertoire holds 150,000 to 200,000 clones, approximately 90% seen once, with roughly 2.1% in the top ten. The sample consisted of peripheral blood. These receptors all stem from a man younger than 30 with acute or convalescent COVID-19.

The chain links TRBV19 to TRBJ1-2, with D hard to call. The V gene lost 5 bases and the J gene lost 0 bases, with 10 bases spanning the gap. CDR3 size: 14 residues. CDR1 is LNHDA and CDR2 is SQIVND in the germline V gene (reference sequence). CDR3 residues: CASSSMPPNYGYTF. In DNA, the CDR3 is TGTGCCAGTAGTTCTATGCCACCTAACTATGGCTACACCTTC.

This chain joins TRBV18 and TRBJ1-1; 8 bases line up with TRBD1. The germline gives CDR1 KGHSH, CDR2 LQKENI. CDR3 size: 14 residues. J was trimmed by 10 bases and V by 2 bases; bases with no gene match: 9. The CDR3: CASSPARTGNGAFF. CDR3 bases: TGTGCCAGCTCACCAGCCCGGACAGGGAACGGAGCTTTCTTT.

A remark on this clone: A junction boundary mismatches the germline segment, possibly from a read error. V and J are TRBV28 and TRBJ2-2, with 8 bases aligning to TRBD2. CDR1 is MDHEN and CDR2 is SYDVKM in the germline V gene. CDR3 length: 18 residues. The CDR3 loop reads CASSSVIAGRFNTGELFF. CDR3 bases: TGTGCCAGCAGTTCGGTTATAGCGGGACGGTTTAACACCGGGGAGCTATTTTTT.

Turning to this clone: Other DNA sequences in this specimen translate into the identical CDR3. The chain has TRBV5-1 and TRBJ1-1; TRBD1 matches 8 bases. This CDR3 has 15 amino acids. CDR1 and CDR2 from the germline V gene are SGHRS and YFSETQ. Unmatched junction bases numbered 6, after V lost 4 bases and J lost 1 base. Here the CDR3 DNA reads TGCGCCAGCAGCGGGGAGGGGACAGGGAACACTGAAGCTTTCTTT. Protein product: CASSGEGTGNTEAFF. Looking up the rest from reference TRBV5-1 and TRBJ1-1 gives the full variable domain: KAGVTQTPRYLIKTRGQQVTLSCSPISGHRSVSWYQQTPGQGLQFLFEYFSETQRNKGNFPGRFSGRQFSNSRSEMNVSTLELGDSALYLCASSGEGTGNTEAFFGQGTRLTVV.

This clone was observed a single time. The chain combines TRBV7-8 with TRBJ2-2, with D maybe TRBD2 (5 bases). Trimming cost V 4 bases and J 5 bases, with 8 bases left between them. Germline-derived CDR1 and CDR2 are SGHVS and FQNEAQ. The CDR3 is made up of 13 amino acids. CDR3 in amino acids: CASSSRRTGELFF. For the CDR3, the DNA is TGTGCCAGCAGCTCCCGGAGGACCGGGGAGCTGTTTTTT.

This clone appeared a single time. V usage is TRBV30 and J usage is TRBJ2-1; 7 bases match TRBD2. Germline V gives CDR1 GTSNPN, CDR2 SVGIG (reference sequence). The CDR3 has 16 amino acids. V dropped 1 base and J dropped 0; count of bases not matched to a gene: 6. Here the CDR3 DNA reads TGTGCCTGGAGTGGTATAGCGGGTAGCTCCTACAATGAGCAGTTCTTC. Amino acids: CAWSGIAGSSYNEQFF.

The rearrangement joins TRBV15 to TRBJ2-5, with D perhaps matching TRBD2 (6 bases). The CDR3 length is 14 residues. The germline CDR1 and CDR2 sequences are LNHNV and YYDKDF (reference sequence). The V end lost 9 bases, the J end lost 3 bases, and 17 bases lay between the germline ends. The DNA of the CDR3 is TGTGCCACGCTCGCAGGCGGGGCGAAAGAGACCCAGTACTTC. This encodes CATLAGGAKETQYF.

The rearrangement uses TRBV12-5 and TRBJ1-5; possible D gene TRBD1, 6 bases. Trimming removed 0 bases from V and 4 bases from J, with 13 bases in between. This CDR3 comprises 16 residues. Germline V lookup: CDR1 LGHNT, CDR2 FRNRAP. CDR3 loop: CASGLVLQGENQPQHF. CDR3 coding DNA: TGTGCTAGTGGTTTGGTATTACAGGGCGAGAATCAGCCCCAGCATTTT.

The rearrangement uses TRBV25-1 and TRBJ2-3, with 8 positions matching TRBD2. The J segment lost 3 bases and the V segment lost 6 bases, leaving 5 bases of the junction unmatched. The V gene's germline CDR1 is MGHDK and CDR2 SYGVNS. There are 14 residues in the CDR3. Written as DNA, the CDR3 is TGTGCCAGCAGCGCCCGGGGGGGGACAGATACGCAGTATTTT. This translates into CASSARGGTDTQYF.

This clone showed up just once. DNA of the CDR3: TGTGCCAGCAGCAAAGGGTCAGCGGGAGGGCCGAATGAGCAGTTCTTC. It specifies CASSKGSAGGPNEQFF. J is TRBJ2-1 and V is TRBV21-1; the table's TRBD2 call for D was not verified on the DNA. TRBV21-1 counts as a pseudogene. The CDR3 contains 16 residues.

As regards this clone: The sample carries other DNA sequences with the same CDR3. V usage is TRBV7-9 and J usage is TRBJ1-1; D possibly corresponds to TRBD1 (6 bases). Germline V gene data show CDR1 as SEHNR and CDR2 as FQNEAQ (reference sequence). The CDR3 is made up of 13 amino acids. The V end lost 5 bases, the J end lost 4 bases, and 11 bases lay between the germline ends. CDR3 protein: CASSPGRGTEAFF. The CDR3, as DNA: TGTGCCAGCAGCCCCGGCAGGGGCACTGAAGCTTTCTTT.

The chain combines TRBV2 with TRBJ1-5, with D possibly being TRBD1 (5 bases). Germline CDR1 and CDR2: SNHLY and FYNNEI. The CDR3 contains 13 residues. V gave up 3 bases and J gave up 5 bases, with 8 bases separating them. The CDR3 reads CASSDQGYQPQHF. The CDR3 DNA follows: TGTGCCAGCAGTGACCAGGGTTATCAGCCCCAGCATTTT.

The chain links TRBV16 to TRBJ1-2; D perhaps matches TRBD1 (6 bases). Trimming took 4 bases from V and 8 from J, leaving 17 bases between them. The CDR3 contains 14 residues. CDR1 KGHSY and CDR2 FQNENV come from the germline V gene. CDR3 bases: TGTGCCAGCAGCCGGGACAACAAGGGCGGCGGCTACACCTTC. Protein: CASSRDNKGGGYTF.

The J gene is TRBJ2-5, the V gene TRBV6-1; 10 bases line up with TRBD2. V lost 4 bases to trimming and J lost 5 bases; unmatched junction nucleotides: 10. Germline CDR1 reads MNHNS; CDR2 reads SASEGT. The CDR3 sequence is 16 residues long. CDR3 bases: TGTGCCAGCAGTGCCCCTAGCGGGAGTTCGGTGGAGACCCAGTACTTC. It yields the protein CASSAPSGSSVETQYF.

This sequence joins TRBV25-1 and TRBJ2-5; D perhaps matches TRBD1 (6 bases). CDR1 MGHDK and CDR2 SYGVNS come from the germline V gene. Trimming cost V 6 bases and J 5 bases, with 16 bases left between them. CDR3 size: 14 residues. In nucleotides, the CDR3 is TGTGCCAGCAGGGGGGCTATGATTACGGAGACCCAGTACTTC. This codes for CASRGAMITETQYF.

The chain uses TRBV30 and TRBJ2-3, with D maybe TRBD1 (6 bases). V was cut by 0 bases and J by 1 base, with 8 bases left in between. This CDR3 is 14 amino acids long. CDR1 and CDR2 (germline): GTSNPN, SVGIG (reference sequence). The chain's CDR3 is CAWSVHRGTDTQYF. CDR3 in DNA: TGTGCCTGGAGTGTACACAGGGGCACAGATACGCAGTATTTT.

The V gene is TRBV5-1, the J gene TRBJ2-6; possible D gene TRBD1, 6 bases. V lost 2 bases and J 1 base, leaving 19 bases between the germline ends. CDR3 length: 19 residues. Germline CDR1 SGHRS, CDR2 YFSETQ. As DNA, the CDR3 is TGCGCCAGCAGCTTTAGGTCCTGGACAGCAATTTCTGGGGCCAACGTCCTGACTTTC. Translation gives CASSFRSWTAISGANVLTF.

This chain links TRBV30 with TRBJ2-1; perhaps TRBD2 as D (7 bases). The CDR3 covers 13 residues. Germline values: CDR1 GTSNPN, CDR2 SVGIG (reference sequence). The V gene lost 0 bases and the J gene lost 9 bases, with 12 bases spanning the gap. CDR3 sequence: CAWSVRGEGEQFF. DNA for the CDR3: TGTGCCTGGAGTGTAAGGGGGGAGGGTGAGCAGTTCTTC.

This clone was observed once. The V and J genes are TRBV4-1 and TRBJ1-2; 7 bases agree with TRBD1. This CDR3 is built from 16 residues. The germline CDR1 and CDR2 sequences are MGHRA and YSYEKL. V shed 1 base, J shed 3 bases, and the junction held 8 bases outside the gene matches. The CDR3 protein is CASSQGWSGQYYGYTF. The CDR3 DNA sequence: TGCGCCAGCAGCCAAGGGTGGTCGGGACAGTACTATGGCTACACCTTC.

This chain connects TRBV2 to TRBJ2-1; 8 bases are shared with TRBD2. The CDR3 has 17 amino acids. The germline V gene has CDR1 SNHLY and CDR2 FYNNEI. V shed 2 bases and J 0 bases; nucleotides not matched to a gene: 6. In DNA form, the CDR3 reads TGTGCCAGCAGTGAAAAGCGGGGGCCACACTCCTACAATGAGCAGTTCTTC. Protein: CASSEKRGPHSYNEQFF.

The sample holds one count of this clone. This chain links TRBV5-1 with TRBJ1-2; tentative D call: TRBD1 (6 bases). Trimming cost V 1 base and J 5 bases, with 12 bases left between them. CDR3 length: 14 amino acids. Per the germline V gene, CDR1 is SGHRS and CDR2 is YFSETQ. Written as DNA, the CDR3 is TGCGCCAGCAGCTTGCCCGGACAGTTTTATGGCTACACCTTC. Translated: CASSLPGQFYGYTF. The variable domain in full, completed from reference TRBV5-1 and TRBJ1-2, reads KAGVTQTPRYLIKTRGQQVTLSCSPISGHRSVSWYQQTPGQGLQFLFEYFSETQRNKGNFPGRFSGRQFSNSRSEMNVSTLELGDSALYLCASSLPGQFYGYTFGSGTRLTVV.

The V and J genes are TRBV2 and TRBJ2-7; TRBD1 matches 10 bases. Germline trimming cut 2 bases from V and 3 bases from J; bases unmatched to any gene: 13. The CDR3 runs to 18 residues. Germline CDR1 is SNHLY and CDR2 is FYNNEI. CDR3 protein: CASSESWTGGTDGYEQYF. In nucleotides, the CDR3 is TGTGCCAGCAGTGAATCTTGGACAGGGGGGACCGACGGCTACGAGCAGTACTTC.

The genes are TRBV10-2 and TRBJ1-6; TRBD1 aligns across 8 bases. From germline, CDR1 is WSHSY and CDR2 SAAADI. V shed 6 bases, J shed 6 bases, and the junction held 7 bases outside the gene matches. This CDR3 contains 15 residues. This CDR3 reads CASRGQDRGNSPLHF. The CDR3 DNA follows: TGCGCCAGCAGGGGACAGGATCGGGGTAATTCACCCCTCCACTTT.